Listed here are 31 T cell receptor beta chains from one sample, sequenced in a study of blood T cell repertoires in COVID-19. Libraries were prepared by immunoSEQ multiplex PCR; TCRdb keeps only in-frame clonotypes and omits some of them. The data contain more than 110,000 clones, around 82% of them singletons. Sequences were obtained from peripheral blood. These receptors were taken from a human donor in a cohort sampled during active COVID-19.

This clone showed up just a few times. The J gene is TRBJ1-1, the V gene TRBV7-9; TRBD1 is a possible D gene (5 bases). CDR1 is SEHNR and CDR2 is FQNEAQ in the germline V gene (reference sequence). This CDR3 spans 13 amino acids. V was trimmed by 0 bases and J by 5 bases, leaving 7 bases between them. Written as DNA, the CDR3 is TGTGCCAGCAGCTTAGCACAGGTAACTGAAGCTTTCTTT. It is translated as CASSLAQVTEAFF. The full variable domain, its missing parts supplied by reference TRBV7-9 and TRBJ1-1, is DTGVSQNPRHKITKRGQNVTFRCDPISEHNRLYWYRQTLGQGPEFLTYFQNEAQLEKSRLLSDRFSAERPKGSFSTLEIQRTEQGDSAMYLCASSLAQVTEAFFGQGTRLTVV.

This chain links TRBV11-3 with TRBJ2-2, with 12 bases aligning to TRBD1. The CDR3 sequence is 15 residues long. Germline V gene sequence: CDR1 SGHNT, CDR2 YENEEA. Losses at the gene ends were 6 bases for V and 8 bases for J; bases not matched to a gene: 7. This CDR3 is CASSPGTGGLGELFF. CDR3 nucleotides: TGTGCCAGCAGTCCCGGGACAGGGGGCTTAGGGGAGCTGTTTTTT. The whole variable domain, remainder taken from reference TRBV11-3 and TRBJ2-2, is EAGVVQSPRYKIIEKKQPVAFWCNPISGHNTLYWYLQNLGQGPELLIRYENEEAVDDSQLPKDRFSAERLKGVDSTLKIQPAELGDSAVYLCASSPGTGGLGELFFGEGSRLTVL.

The rearrangement links TRBV12-3 or TRBV12-4 to TRBJ1-2; TRBD1 might be the D (6 bases). The CDR3 length is 13 residues. Trimming stripped 1 base from V and 7 bases from J, with 10 bases between. CDR3 DNA: TGTGCCAGCAGTTTAGACAGGGAAGCTGGCTACACCTTC. This sequence encodes CASSLDREAGYTF.

The V gene is TRBV15, the J gene TRBJ2-3; the D gene is possibly TRBD1 (5 bases). The CDR3 is 17 amino acids. With 3 bases removed from V and 5 bases from J, the gap between germline ends came to 21 bases. CDR1 and CDR2 from the germline V gene are LNHNV and YYDKDF (reference sequence). The CDR3 coding sequence is TGTGCCACCAGCAGTGTGGGGCTACTGACCACAAGAGATACGCAGTATTTT. Its protein is CATSSVGLLTTRDTQYF.

The rearrangement uses TRBV18 and TRBJ1-1; weak D call: TRBD1 (6 bases). Trimming took 2 bases from V and 3 from J, leaving 13 bases between them. The CDR3 is made up of 15 amino acids. CDR1 and CDR2 from the germline V gene are KGHSH and LQKENI. Here the CDR3 reads CASSPRQAAYTEAFF. CDR3 coding DNA: TGTGCCAGCTCACCAAGACAGGCTGCGTACACTGAAGCTTTCTTT.

The rearrangement joins TRBV10-3 to TRBJ1-6; 8 nucleotides align to TRBD1. This CDR3 spans 14 amino acids. J gave up 7 bases and V 6 bases, and 5 bases lay outside the gene matches. Looked up from germline, CDR1 is ENHRY and CDR2 is SYGVKD. The CDR3 region has the DNA TGTGCCATCAGCCCCGACAGGGGCAATTCACCCCTCCACTTT. Amino acid sequence: CAISPDRGNSPLHF.

A few counts support this clone. The J gene is TRBJ2-5, the V gene TRBV12-3 or TRBV12-4, with 8 bases fitting TRBD2. J was trimmed by 4 bases and V by 3 bases; bases with no gene match: 1. The CDR3 is 13 residues long. The CDR3 here is CASSLGLVETQYF. The DNA of the CDR3 is TGTGCCAGCAGTTTGGGACTAGTAGAGACCCAGTACTTC.

The rearrangement links TRBV2 to TRBJ2-7; 9 bases are a match to TRBD1. V dropped 6 bases and J dropped 5; count of bases not matched to a gene: 11. This CDR3 comprises 15 residues. The V gene's germline CDR1 is SNHLY and CDR2 FYNNEI. Here the CDR3 reads CASRVEAGQGNEQYF. CDR3 DNA sequence: TGTGCCAGCAGGGTCGAGGCGGGACAGGGAAACGAGCAGTACTTC.

This clone turned up a few times. The chain joins TRBV6-5 to TRBJ2-7, with TRBD1 matching 9 bases. CDR3 length equals 15 residues. CDR1 and CDR2 from the germline V gene are MNHEY and SVGAGI. After removal of 6 bases from V and 0 bases from J, the junction contained 6 bases not matched to a gene. The CDR3 bases are TGTGCCAGCAGCCGGAAACAGGGGGCCTCCTACGAGCAGTACTTC. Its translation is CASSRKQGASYEQYF.

The chain uses TRBV6-5 and TRBJ1-1; D possibly corresponds to TRBD1 (6 bases). The length of the CDR3 is 13 residues. Germline V gives CDR1 MNHEY, CDR2 SVGAGI. The V end was cut by 6 bases, the J end by 3 bases, with 11 bases between. CDR3 amino acids: CASRTGKDTEAFF. The CDR3 nucleotides are TGTGCCAGCAGAACAGGGAAGGACACTGAAGCTTTCTTT.

The count of this clone is one. V is TRBV19 and J is TRBJ2-2; D is perhaps TRBD1 (6 bases). This CDR3 has 15 residues. V was trimmed by 7 bases and J by 1 base, leaving 13 bases between them. In germline, CDR1 is LNHDA, CDR2 SQIVND (reference sequence). CDR3 nucleotide sequence: TGTGCCAGTATCCCGGGACAAAGGAACACCGGGGAGCTGTTTTTT. This encodes CASIPGQRNTGELFF.

The chain uses TRBV7-2 and TRBJ1-5; 7 bases match TRBD1. Germline CDR1 reads SGHTA; CDR2 reads FQGNSA. CDR3 length: 13 residues. Germline trimming cut 10 bases from V and 5 bases from J; bases unmatched to any gene: 8. CDR3 protein: CATSSTGDQPQHF. In nucleotides, the CDR3 is TGTGCCACCTCAAGCACAGGGGATCAGCCCCAGCATTTT.

This clone was seen only once. The chain employs TRBV2 and TRBJ1-2, with D unresolved. Trimming cost V 4 bases and J 0 bases, with 9 bases left between them. This CDR3 has 14 amino acids. CDR1 and CDR2 (germline): SNHLY, FYNNEI. CDR3 bases: TGTGCCAGCAGTGTCCGGGAGGCTAACTATGGCTACACCTTC. Translating it yields CASSVREANYGYTF.

This chain joins TRBV5-1 and TRBJ2-7; D call uncertain. Trimming took 0 bases from V and 3 from J, leaving 10 bases between them. Germline CDR1 and CDR2: SGHRS and YFSETQ. The CDR3 extends over 14 amino acids. CDR3 sequence reads: CASSLDGQVYEQYF. The CDR3 DNA reads as TGCGCCAGCAGCTTGGATGGGCAGGTCTACGAGCAGTACTTC. Filled out from reference TRBV5-1 and TRBJ2-7, the complete variable domain reads KAGVTQTPRYLIKTRGQQVTLSCSPISGHRSVSWYQQTPGQGLQFLFEYFSETQRNKGNFPGRFSGRQFSNSRSEMNVSTLELGDSALYLCASSLDGQVYEQYFGPGTRLTVT.

The chain carries TRBV2 and TRBJ1-2; TRBD1 agrees at 7 bases. Looked up from germline, CDR1 is SNHLY and CDR2 is FYNNEI. V was pared by 6 bases and J by 2 bases, with 6 bases of the junction left unmatched. The CDR3 runs 14 residues. The CDR3 loop reads CASSQGQINYGYTF. CDR3 nucleotide sequence: TGTGCCAGCAGCCAGGGACAGATAAACTATGGCTACACCTTC.

The chain carries TRBV19 and TRBJ2-7; 7 nucleotides match TRBD1. Germline V gene sequence: CDR1 LNHDA, CDR2 SQIVND (reference sequence). This CDR3 spans 15 amino acids. The ends lost 1 base at V and 2 bases at J; junction bases unmatched: 5. As DNA, the CDR3 is TGTGCCAGTAGTATAGGGGACAGAGCCCCCTACGAGCAGTACTTC. It specifies CASSIGDRAPYEQYF.

The rearrangement joins TRBV18 to TRBJ2-6, with D maybe TRBD1 (6 bases). V lost 3 bases to trimming and J lost 1 base, with 19 bases between them. The CDR3 length is 19 residues. Germline-derived CDR1 and CDR2 are KGHSH and LQKENI. The CDR3 here is CASSPDSGALVSGANVLTF. The CDR3 region has the DNA TGTGCCAGCTCACCGGATTCAGGGGCCCTGGTATCTGGGGCCAACGTCCTGACTTTC.

This clone has just one count. The V gene is TRBV4-1, the J gene TRBJ1-1; a weak D match, TRBD1 (5 bases). Germline CDR1 MGHRA, CDR2 YSYEKL. Trimming shortened V by 5 bases and J by 5 bases, and 15 bases separated the two germline ends. The CDR3 is 14 amino acids. The CDR3 is CASSAGGGRTEAFF. The DNA for the CDR3 is TGCGCCAGCAGCGCCGGGGGAGGTAGGACTGAAGCTTTCTTT.

This chain's CDR3 is CATGTEKNYGYTF. DNA for the CDR3: TGTGCCACGGGGACAGAAAAAAACTATGGCTACACCTTC. The chain joins TRBV3-1 (or the pseudogene TRBV3-2) to TRBJ1-2; 7 positions match TRBD1. Germline V CDR1 and CDR2: LGHDT, YNNKEL (reference sequence). V lost 10 bases and J lost 2; bases outside the gene matches: 7. This CDR3 is built from 13 residues.

V usage is TRBV3-1 (or the pseudogene TRBV3-2) and J usage is TRBJ2-2, with D maybe TRBD2 (7 bases). This CDR3 region has 16 residues. Germline V CDR1 and CDR2: LGHDT, YNNKEL (reference sequence). V dropped 1 base and J dropped 0 bases, with 9 bases sitting between them. CDR3 residues: CASSQGGGSNTGELFF. The CDR3 DNA is TGTGCCAGCAGCCAAGGGGGGGGCTCGAACACCGGGGAGCTGTTTTTT.

This rearrangement joins TRBV7-9 to TRBJ1-1; 7 bases agree with TRBD1. Germline V gene sequence: CDR1 SEHNR, CDR2 FQNEAQ (reference sequence). There are 13 residues in the CDR3. V was clipped by 3 bases and J by 7 bases; unmatched bases: 5. The CDR3 DNA reads TGTGCCAGCAGCTTTTTTGGGGACAGTGAAGCTTTCTTT. Translated, it gives CASSFFGDSEAFF.

The gene calls are TRBV5-6 and TRBJ2-1, with 7 bases fitting TRBD1. CDR3 length equals 12 residues. Germline V lookup: CDR1 SGHDT, CDR2 YYEEEE. With V trimmed by 4 bases and J by 9 bases, 4 bases remained unmatched. In DNA form, the CDR3 reads TGTGCCAGCAGCCCGACAGGGACTGAGCAGTTCTTC. Translation: CASSPTGTEQFF.

The rearrangement joins TRBV9 to TRBJ1-1, with D uncertain. With 5 bases removed from V and 4 bases from J, the gap between germline ends came to 12 bases. Germline V gene lookup returns CDR1 SGDLS and CDR2 YYNGEE. The CDR3 loop spans 13 amino acids. The CDR3 DNA follows: TGTGCCAGCAGTAGGGAGGGAGTCACTGAAGCTTTCTTT. Translated, it gives CASSREGVTEAFF.

This clone came up once. J is TRBJ1-6 and V is TRBV5-4, with D tentatively TRBD1 (5 bases). CDR1 SGHNT and CDR2 YYREEE come from the germline V gene (reference sequence). The CDR3 covers 16 residues. V dropped 0 bases and J dropped 4 bases, with 11 bases sitting between them. CDR3 bases: TGTGCCAGCAGCTTGGAAGCCAGGGCTTATAATTCACCCCTCCACTTT. Encoded protein: CASSLEARAYNSPLHF.

V gene TRBV11-2 combines with J gene TRBJ1-1, with D uncertain. Germline CDR1 SGHAT, CDR2 FQNNGV. The CDR3 is 14 residues long. The V end was cut by 5 bases, the J end by 1 base, with 11 bases between. CDR3 in amino acids: CASSHGVGNTEAFF. In DNA, the CDR3 is TGTGCCAGCAGCCACGGGGTGGGGAACACTGAAGCTTTCTTT.

V gene TRBV6-5 combines with J gene TRBJ2-3; maybe TRBD2 (6 bases). V was clipped by 7 bases and J by 0 bases, with 14 bases between them. This CDR3 is built from 15 residues. The germline V gene encodes CDR1 MNHEY and CDR2 SVGAGI. Here the CDR3 DNA reads TGTGCCAGCATGGGCCGCGGGGTTAGCACAGATACGCAGTATTTT. Translating gives CASMGRGVSTDTQYF.

The chain is built from TRBV5-1 and TRBJ1-2, with D maybe TRBD1 (5 bases). The V end was cut by 4 bases, the J end by 3 bases, with 10 bases between. Germline-derived CDR1 and CDR2 are SGHRS and YFSETQ. This CDR3 has 13 amino acids. The CDR3 loop reads CASSRGRDYGYTF. The CDR3 DNA reads TGCGCCAGCAGCCGGGGGAGGGACTATGGCTACACCTTC.

The chain couples TRBV27 to TRBJ2-3; D possibly corresponds to TRBD1 (6 bases). Trimming cost V 2 bases and J 0 bases, with 18 bases left between them. CDR3 length: 18 residues. Per the germline V gene, CDR1 is MNHEY and CDR2 is SMNVEV (reference sequence). The CDR3 here is CASSLGPPGELSTDTQYF. The DNA for the CDR3 is TGTGCCAGCAGTTTAGGACCGCCAGGGGAGCTTAGCACAGATACGCAGTATTTT.

The chain is built from TRBV6-5 and TRBJ2-7; TRBD1 matches 9 bases. V shed 4 bases, J shed 3 bases, and the junction held 10 bases outside the gene matches. The V gene's germline CDR1 is MNHEY and CDR2 SVGAGI. This CDR3 region has 16 residues. DNA for the CDR3: TGTGCCAGCAGTTTTTCAAAGGACAGGGGTTACTACGAGCAGTACTTC. Translating it yields CASSFSKDRGYYEQYF.

The gene calls are TRBV12-5 and TRBJ1-1, with no clear D. CDR1 is LGHNT, CDR2 FRNRAP, per germline. This CDR3 comprises 11 residues. Deletions cut 2 bases from V and 8 bases from J, with 6 bases between. The chain's CDR3 is CASGLPSEAFF. Here the CDR3 DNA reads TGTGCTAGTGGTTTGCCCTCGGAAGCTTTCTTT.

The rearrangement joins TRBV19 to TRBJ1-5, with D perhaps TRBD1 (6 bases). The length of the CDR3 is 18 residues. The V and J ends lost 2 bases and 2 bases respectively, with 19 bases between them. In germline, CDR1 is LNHDA, CDR2 SQIVND (reference sequence). CDR3 in DNA: TGTGCCAGTAGTATACGGGACACCAGGGGTTTGGGCAATCAGCCCCAGCATTTT. Translation gives CASSIRDTRGLGNQPQHF.